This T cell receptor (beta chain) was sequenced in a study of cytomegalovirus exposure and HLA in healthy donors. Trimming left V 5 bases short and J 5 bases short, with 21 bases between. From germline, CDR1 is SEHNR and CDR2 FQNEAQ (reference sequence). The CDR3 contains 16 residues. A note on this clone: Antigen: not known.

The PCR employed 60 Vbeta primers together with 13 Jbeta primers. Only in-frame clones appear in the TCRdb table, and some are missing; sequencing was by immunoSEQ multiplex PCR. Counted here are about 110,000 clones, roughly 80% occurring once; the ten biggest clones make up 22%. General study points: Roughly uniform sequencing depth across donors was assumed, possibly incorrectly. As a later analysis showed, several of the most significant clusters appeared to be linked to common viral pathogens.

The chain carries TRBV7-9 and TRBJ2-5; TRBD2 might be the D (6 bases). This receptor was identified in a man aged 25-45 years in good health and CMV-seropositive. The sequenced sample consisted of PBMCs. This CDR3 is CASSPPLSGGSETQYF. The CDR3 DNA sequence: TGTGCCAGCAGCCCCCCGCTGAGTGGGGGGTCGGAGACCCAGTACTTC. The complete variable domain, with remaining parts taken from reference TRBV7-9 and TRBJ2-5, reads DTGVSQNPRHKITKRGQNVTFRCDPISEHNRLYWYRQTLGQGPEFLTYFQNEAQLEKSRLLSDRFSAERPKGSFSTLEIQRTEQGDSAMYLCASSPPLSGGSETQYFGPGTRLLVL.